The T cell receptor (beta chain) described here comes from a study of monozygotic twins with inflammatory bowel disease. Study conclusions and caveats: In these data, no single strong IBD-associated signal or clonotype received support. Patient-to-patient differences in immunosuppressive treatment may have added variability to the repertoires.

The CDR3 has 13 residues. The V gene's germline CDR1 is DFQATT and CDR2 SNEGSKA (reference sequence). Nested PCRs of roughly 17 and 9 cycles, two in total, were run on TCRalpha and TCRbeta cDNA. One entry per CDR3 protein, without DNA, is what TCRdb gives after re-calling the 5' RACE reads. This sample's clone table lists approximately 160,000 distinct CDR3 sequences. Worth noting for this clonotype: Its antigen is unidentified.

The sequencing input was blood. The V call is TRBV20-1, the J call TRBJ1-2; checking the TCRdb D call of TRBD1 is not possible without DNA. The receptor was isolated from a human donor with ulcerative colitis or Crohn's disease, or a healthy co-twin of an affected twin (not recorded which). CDR3 protein: CSAIDRGAYGYTF.